One sample yielded the 23 T cell receptor beta chains listed below, sequenced in a study of blood T cell repertoires in COVID-19 (dated by TCRdb to 2018 to 2020). The protocol used for the library was the immunoSEQ multiplex PCR assay. The clones in this table, taken by TCRdb from immuneACCESS, are in-frame only. Not every clone is retained; where verified, under half of the shortfall comes from an unresolved V gene, and the cause of the rest is unknown. Recorded for this sample are some 100,000 clones; over 70% of them occurred a single time. Around 4.2% of the sample lies in the top ten. Sequencing was performed on peripheral blood. These receptors all come from a human donor in a cohort sampled during active or convalescent COVID-19.

This chain uses TRBV6-5 with TRBJ1-5; D is possibly TRBD1 (5 bases). This CDR3 contains 14 residues. V shed 8 bases and J shed 4 bases, with 15 bases lying between them. The V gene's germline CDR1 is MNHEY and CDR2 SVGAGI. Here the CDR3 DNA reads TGTGCCAGCGGCAGCCCCCAGGGTAATCAGCCCCAGCATTTT. It specifies CASGSPQGNQPQHF.

CDR3 sequence reads: CATSRQNQETQYF. The CDR3 nucleotides are TGTGCCACCAGCCGACAGAATCAAGAGACCCAGTACTTC. V and J are TRBV24-1 and TRBJ2-5, with D possibly TRBD1 on 5 matching bases. The germline CDR1 and CDR2 sequences are KGHDR and SFDVKD. The CDR3 contains 13 residues. Trimming removed 7 bases at V and 2 bases at J, with 10 bases between.

The chain couples TRBV19 to TRBJ1-2, with a weak D call TRBD1 (5 bases). CDR1 and CDR2 from the germline V gene are LNHDA and SQIVND (reference sequence). Trimming cost V 7 bases and J 1 base, with 10 bases left between them. There are 13 residues in the CDR3. The CDR3 bases are TGTGCCAGTAAAAACCAGGGTAACTATGGCTACACCTTC. This encodes CASKNQGNYGYTF. The variable domain in full, with the rest retrieved from reference TRBV19 and TRBJ1-2, is DGGITQSPKYLFRKEGQNVTLSCEQNLNHDAMYWYRQDPGQGLRLIYYSQIVNDFQKGDIAEGYSVSREKKESFPLTVTSAQKNPTAFYLCASKNQGNYGYTFGSGTRLTVV.

The V gene is TRBV30, the J gene TRBJ2-5; weak D call: TRBD2 (5 bases). The V end was cut by 0 bases, the J end by 2 bases, with 13 bases between. Germline CDR1 and CDR2: GTSNPN and SVGIG (reference sequence). This CDR3 is 15 amino acids long. The CDR3 here is CAWSVPSGNQETQYF. The DNA for the CDR3 is TGTGCCTGGAGTGTACCCTCGGGGAATCAAGAGACCCAGTACTTC.

V gene TRBV19 combines with J gene TRBJ2-1, with TRBD2 identical over 10 bases. The CDR3 loop spans 17 amino acids. Per germline, CDR1 LNHDA and CDR2 SQIVND (reference sequence). Germline trimming cut 6 bases from V and 9 bases from J; bases unmatched to any gene: 17. CDR3 nucleotides: TGTGCCAGTAGCCGTAAGGGTACTAGCGGGACCATGCTTGAGCAGTTCTTC. This translates into CASSRKGTSGTMLEQFF. Looking up the rest from reference TRBV19 and TRBJ2-1 gives the full variable domain: DGGITQSPKYLFRKEGQNVTLSCEQNLNHDAMYWYRQDPGQGLRLIYYSQIVNDFQKGDIAEGYSVSREKKESFPLTVTSAQKNPTAFYLCASSRKGTSGTMLEQFFGPGTRLTVL.

This clone was observed a few times. The V call is TRBV9, the J call TRBJ2-7; D is possibly TRBD2 (5 bases). The CDR3 spans 15 residues. The V end lost 0 bases, the J end lost 0 bases, and 10 bases lay between the germline ends. Germline-derived CDR1 and CDR2 are SGDLS and YYNGEE. Here the CDR3 reads CASSVGRGNSYEQYF. The CDR3 DNA follows: TGTGCCAGCAGCGTAGGTCGGGGAAACTCCTACGAGCAGTACTTC.

The chain links TRBV7-9 to TRBJ2-5; no firm D call. Trimming shortened V by 5 bases and J by 2 bases, and 15 bases separated the two germline ends. Germline V gene data show CDR1 as SEHNR and CDR2 as FQNEAQ (reference sequence). The CDR3 is 15 residues long. The CDR3 region is CASSRPQAVQETQYF. The CDR3 DNA follows: TGTGCCAGCAGCCGCCCTCAGGCCGTACAAGAGACCCAGTACTTC.

The rearrangement uses TRBV5-1 and TRBJ2-5; D is unresolved. The V gene lost 2 bases and the J gene lost 1 base, with 6 bases spanning the gap. Germline V lookup: CDR1 SGHRS, CDR2 YFSETQ. This CDR3 has 13 residues. Written as DNA, the CDR3 is TGCGCCAGCAGCTTTGAGGTCCAAGAGACCCAGTACTTC. Encoded protein: CASSFEVQETQYF.

The chain couples TRBV5-1 to TRBJ2-1, with 11 bases aligning to TRBD2. The CDR3 consists of 15 residues. Germline V gene sequence: CDR1 SGHRS, CDR2 YFSETQ. V shed 5 bases and J 3 bases; nucleotides not matched to a gene: 4. CDR3 DNA sequence: TGCGCCAGCAGTGGCGGGACTAGCGGCTACAATGAGCAGTTCTTC. Translating gives CASSGGTSGYNEQFF. Drawing the rest from reference TRBV5-1 and TRBJ2-1, the complete variable domain is KAGVTQTPRYLIKTRGQQVTLSCSPISGHRSVSWYQQTPGQGLQFLFEYFSETQRNKGNFPGRFSGRQFSNSRSEMNVSTLELGDSALYLCASSGGTSGYNEQFFGPGTRLTVL.

In this sample, this clone turned up a few times. V usage is TRBV19 and J usage is TRBJ2-2; TRBD1 aligns across 8 bases. Germline CDR1 reads LNHDA; CDR2 reads SQIVND (reference sequence). V was pared by 5 bases and J by 7 bases, with 6 bases of the junction left unmatched. The length of the CDR3 is 14 residues. The CDR3 region is CASSSTGGIGELFF. As DNA, the CDR3 is TGTGCCAGTAGTTCCACAGGGGGTATCGGGGAGCTGTTTTTT. The full variable domain, rest sourced from reference TRBV19 and TRBJ2-2, is DGGITQSPKYLFRKEGQNVTLSCEQNLNHDAMYWYRQDPGQGLRLIYYSQIVNDFQKGDIAEGYSVSREKKESFPLTVTSAQKNPTAFYLCASSSTGGIGELFFGEGSRLTVL.

This chain uses TRBV27 with TRBJ2-1; 10 bases align to TRBD2. The CDR3 loop spans 17 amino acids. CDR1 and CDR2 (germline): MNHEY, SMNVEV (reference sequence). The trim removed 5 bases at V and 6 bases at J, leaving 13 bases unmatched. The chain's CDR3 is CASSAYSGGAGFNEQFF. The CDR3 DNA reads as TGTGCCAGCAGTGCCTACAGCGGGGGGGCGGGGTTCAATGAGCAGTTCTTC.

This chain links TRBV5-1 with TRBJ2-7; 7 bases are shared with TRBD1. Germline-derived CDR1 and CDR2 are SGHRS and YFSETQ. The junction had 6 bases not matched to a gene; V was cut back by 4 bases and J by 2 bases. This CDR3 has 14 amino acids. The chain's CDR3 is CASSPRQGPYEQYF. CDR3 coding DNA: TGCGCCAGCAGCCCTCGACAGGGCCCCTACGAGCAGTACTTC.

The chain recombines TRBV2 with TRBJ2-1, with D perhaps matching TRBD1 (6 bases). V gave up 5 bases and J gave up 5 bases, with 10 bases separating them. Germline CDR1 and CDR2: SNHLY and FYNNEI. The CDR3 extends over 13 amino acids. CDR3 in amino acids: CASSRDRNNEQFF. In nucleotides, the CDR3 is TGTGCCAGCAGTCGCGACAGGAACAATGAGCAGTTCTTC.

CDR3 coding DNA: TGTGCCATCAGTGGGGGACAGGGGGCGAGGTGGTCGATAACTGAAGCTTTCTTT. Translation gives CAISGGQGARWSITEAFF. V usage is TRBV10-3 and J usage is TRBJ1-1; 12 bases line up with TRBD1. V dropped 4 bases and J dropped 5; count of bases not matched to a gene: 14. The CDR3 extends over 18 amino acids. Germline values: CDR1 ENHRY, CDR2 SYGVKD.

In its sample, this clone was seen once. This CDR3 is CASSIRGIGYGYTF. For the CDR3, the DNA is TGTGCCAGTAGTATACGGGGAATCGGCTATGGCTACACCTTC. This chain uses TRBV19 with TRBJ1-2; D is ambiguous. Trimming removed 2 bases at V and 4 bases at J, with 11 bases between. Germline loops: CDR1 LNHDA, CDR2 SQIVND (reference sequence). This CDR3 is built from 14 residues.

The chain employs TRBV27 and TRBJ2-1, with 16 bases that match TRBD2. Germline values: CDR1 MNHEY, CDR2 SMNVEV (reference sequence). The CDR3 runs 16 residues. Trimming cost V 7 bases and J 10 bases; bases outside gene matches: 10. The DNA of the CDR3 is TGTGCCAGCACCTATATCGGGACTAGCGGGAGGGGCGAGCAGTTCTTC. Protein: CASTYIGTSGRGEQFF.

Of note for this clone: Within the sample, other DNA sequences also encode this same CDR3. The chain uses TRBV20-1 and TRBJ1-1; D is uncertain. The CDR3 spans 11 residues. Trimming cost V 3 bases and J 2 bases, with 4 bases left between them. The germline V gene encodes CDR1 DFQATT and CDR2 SNEGSKA (reference sequence). The CDR3 is CSASGNTEAFF. The CDR3 DNA is TGCAGTGCTAGCGGTAACACTGAAGCTTTCTTT.

The V gene is TRBV5-6, the J gene TRBJ1-3; 7 nucleotides match TRBD1. V trimming: 3 bases; J trimming: 8 bases; junction bases outside the gene matches: 11. Per the germline V gene, CDR1 is SGHDT and CDR2 is YYEEEE. The CDR3 runs 15 residues. The CDR3 region has the DNA TGTGCCAGCAGCTCGGGACAGCTTCAGGTAGACACCATATATTTT. It specifies CASSSGQLQVDTIYF.

The chain has TRBV15 and TRBJ2-1, with D perhaps matching TRBD1 (6 bases). The CDR3 consists of 16 residues. Between the trimmed V and J ends, which lost 1 base and 3 bases, there was a span of 13 bases. CDR1 is LNHNV and CDR2 is YYDKDF in the germline V gene (reference sequence). This CDR3 reads CATSRGRGPNYNEQFF. The CDR3 nucleotides read TGTGCCACCAGCAGAGGCAGGGGTCCGAACTACAATGAGCAGTTCTTC.

V and J are TRBV28 and TRBJ2-4; 12 bases align to TRBD2. CDR3 length: 18 amino acids. With V trimmed by 3 bases and J by 2 bases, 8 bases remained unmatched. The germline gives CDR1 MDHEN, CDR2 SYDVKM. The DNA for the CDR3 is TGTGCCAGCAGTTTGCCTAGCGGGGGGGGTAGGTCCAAAAACATTCAGTACTTC. Translation: CASSLPSGGGRSKNIQYF.

The chain has TRBV29-1 and TRBJ2-1; 8 bases are a match to TRBD2. With 7 bases clipped from V and 4 bases from J, the junction kept 36 bases outside the gene matches. In germline, CDR1 is SQVTM, CDR2 ANQGSEA. The CDR3 loop spans 23 amino acids. The CDR3 spells CSARAPGSSLAGRSGGKYNEQFF. The CDR3 DNA sequence: TGCAGCGCCCGCGCACCGGGAAGTTCTTTGGCAGGAAGGAGCGGGGGAAAATACAATGAGCAGTTCTTC.

As to this clone: Here the CDR3 omits its conserved ending phenylalanine or tryptophan, so a read error is the likely source. The limits of the CDR3 on the DNA are not certain, so only TCRdb's listed CDR3 is given. CDR3 in amino acids: CSARDPPWPLL. The rearrangement links TRBV20-1 to TRBJ1-1; the DNA was not used to check the table's D call, TRBD1. Germline CDR1 is DFQATT and CDR2 is SNEGSKA (reference sequence). The CDR3 region is 11 residues in length, termini included.

The gene calls are TRBV6-5 and TRBJ2-1; maybe TRBD2 (6 bases). Deletions cut 6 bases from V and 8 bases from J, with 20 bases between. The germline CDR1 and CDR2 sequences are MNHEY and SVGAGI. This CDR3 comprises 15 residues. CDR3 sequence reads: CASSRTLGGIHEQFF. Here the CDR3 DNA reads TGTGCCAGCAGCCGGACGCTTGGGGGGATTCATGAGCAGTTCTTC.